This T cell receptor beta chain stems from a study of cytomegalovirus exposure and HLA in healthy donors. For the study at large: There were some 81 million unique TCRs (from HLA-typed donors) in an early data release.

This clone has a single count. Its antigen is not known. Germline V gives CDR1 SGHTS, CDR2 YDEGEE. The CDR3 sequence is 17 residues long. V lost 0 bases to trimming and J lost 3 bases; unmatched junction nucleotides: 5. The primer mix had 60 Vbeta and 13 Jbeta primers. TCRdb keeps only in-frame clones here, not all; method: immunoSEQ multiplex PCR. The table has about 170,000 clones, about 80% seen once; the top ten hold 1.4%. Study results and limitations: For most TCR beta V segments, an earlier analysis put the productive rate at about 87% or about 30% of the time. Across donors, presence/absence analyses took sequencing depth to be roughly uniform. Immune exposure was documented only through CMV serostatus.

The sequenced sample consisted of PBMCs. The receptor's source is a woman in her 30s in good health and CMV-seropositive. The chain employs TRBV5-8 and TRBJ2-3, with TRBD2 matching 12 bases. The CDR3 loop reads CASSLGLAGVLTDTQYF. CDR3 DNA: TGTGCCAGCAGCTTGGGACTAGCGGGAGTGTTGACAGATACGCAGTATTTT. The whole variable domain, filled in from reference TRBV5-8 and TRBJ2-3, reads EAGVTQSPTHLIKTRGQQATLRCSPISGHTSVYWYQQALGLGLQFLLWYDEGEERNRGNFPPRFSGRQFPNYSSELNVNALELEDSALYLCASSLGLAGVLTDTQYFGPGTRLTVL.